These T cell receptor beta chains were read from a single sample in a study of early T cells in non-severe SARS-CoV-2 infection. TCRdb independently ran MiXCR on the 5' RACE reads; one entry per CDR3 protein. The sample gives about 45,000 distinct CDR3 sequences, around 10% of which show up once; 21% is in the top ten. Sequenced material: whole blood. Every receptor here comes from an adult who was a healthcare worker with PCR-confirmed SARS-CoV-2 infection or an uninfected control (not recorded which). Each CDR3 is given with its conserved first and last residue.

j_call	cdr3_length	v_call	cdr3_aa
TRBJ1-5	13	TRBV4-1	CASSPPPGQPQHF
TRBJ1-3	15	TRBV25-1	CASSEAGSSRNTIYF
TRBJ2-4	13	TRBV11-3	CASSLGPSSDQYF
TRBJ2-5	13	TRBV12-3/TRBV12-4	CASSPRQGETQYF
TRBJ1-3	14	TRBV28	CASNAPGAENTIYF
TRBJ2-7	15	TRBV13	CASSPSRWGRYEQYF
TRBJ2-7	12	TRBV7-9	CASSLDQGWQYF
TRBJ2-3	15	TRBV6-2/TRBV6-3	CASSSPGAPTDTQYF
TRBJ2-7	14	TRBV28	CASRPSGRGDEQYF
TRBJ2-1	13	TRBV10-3	CAISGRGNNEQFF
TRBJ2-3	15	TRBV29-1	CSNRNSGSGSDTQYF
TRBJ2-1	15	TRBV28	CASSSSGTRDNEQFF
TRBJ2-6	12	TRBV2	CSGGAGANVLTF
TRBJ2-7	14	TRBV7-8	CASSLVGYSYEQYF
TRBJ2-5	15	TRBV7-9	CASSLGVISGETQYF
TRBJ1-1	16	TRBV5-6	CASSLKGGAEGTEAFF
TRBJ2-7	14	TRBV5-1	CASSLKGAAVEQYF
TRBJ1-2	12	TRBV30	CAMKTGAEGYTF
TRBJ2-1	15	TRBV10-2	CASRRSGAGGNEQFF
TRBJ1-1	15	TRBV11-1	CASSLGQEGGTEAFF
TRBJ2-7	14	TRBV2	CASSETGRGIEQYF
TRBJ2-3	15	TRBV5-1	CASSSTGGKSDTQYF
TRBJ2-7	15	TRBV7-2	CASSSHGGGVGEQYF
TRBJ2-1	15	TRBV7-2	CASSFLAGVRNEQFF
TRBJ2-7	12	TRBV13	CASSIPAGEQYF
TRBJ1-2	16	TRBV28	CASSLSLPGQGSGYTF
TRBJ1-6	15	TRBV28	CASKRGQGNNSPLHF
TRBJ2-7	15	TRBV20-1	CSARGPSGRDSEQYF
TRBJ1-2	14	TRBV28	CASSLTGANYGYTF
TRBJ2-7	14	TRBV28	CASDGLPWRDEQYF
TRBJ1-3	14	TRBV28	CATISAREGNTIYF
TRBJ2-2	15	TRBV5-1	CASSLAVGNTGELFF
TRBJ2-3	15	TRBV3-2	CASSTIADYTDTQYF
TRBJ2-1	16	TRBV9	CASSVAGTNPAGEQFF
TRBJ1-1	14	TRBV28	CASSPQRENTEAFF
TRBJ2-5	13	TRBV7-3	CASSRTGTETQYF
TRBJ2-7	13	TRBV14	CASSPRFPYEQYF
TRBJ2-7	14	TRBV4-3	CASSQNPGAYEQYF
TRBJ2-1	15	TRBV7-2	CASSVQWSSYNEQFF
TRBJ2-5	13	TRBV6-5	CAAGWTSGETQYF